These 26 T cell receptor beta chains were sequenced from one sample in a study of cytomegalovirus exposure and HLA in healthy donors. Amplification used 60 Vbeta primers and 13 Jbeta primers. Sequenced by immunoSEQ multiplex PCR; TCRdb stores in-frame clones only, minus some. The repertoire holds about 98,000 clones, with more than 65% as singletons. Sample: PBMCs. These receptors were obtained from a human donor in good health.

V and J are TRBV19 and TRBJ1-6; TRBD1 might be the D (6 bases). This CDR3 has 14 residues. CDR1 is LNHDA, CDR2 SQIVND, per germline (reference sequence). The germline V and J ends were trimmed by 5 bases and 2 bases, with 7 bases remaining between them. The CDR3 nucleotides read TGTGCCAGTAGTGGGGACACCTATAATTCACCCCTCCACTTT. Translated: CASSGDTYNSPLHF.

CDR3 amino acids: CASSYSETGAREAFF. The CDR3 coding sequence is TGTGCCAGCAGTTATTCCGAGACAGGGGCCCGTGAAGCTTTCTTT. This chain joins TRBV6-5 and TRBJ1-1; 8 bases align to TRBD1. The CDR3 consists of 15 residues. Per the germline V gene, CDR1 is MNHEY and CDR2 is SVGAGI. V gave up 3 bases and J gave up 7 bases; unmatched junction bases: 10.

The chain employs TRBV27 and TRBJ2-7, with D hard to call. This CDR3 has 13 residues. V lost 4 bases to trimming and J lost 3 bases, with 10 bases between them. CDR1 and CDR2 from the germline V gene are MNHEY and SMNVEV (reference sequence). In nucleotides, the CDR3 is TGTGCCAGCAGTTCAGCAGGTGTCTACGAGCAGTACTTC. Encoded protein: CASSSAGVYEQYF.

This clone was counted only a few times. The chain has TRBV27 and TRBJ1-4, with D possibly matching TRBD1 (6 bases). The germline gives CDR1 MNHEY, CDR2 SMNVEV (reference sequence). CDR3 length: 14 amino acids. V lost 4 bases, J lost 8 bases, and 14 bases lay in between. The CDR3 protein is CASSSTGNEEKLFF. The CDR3 DNA sequence: TGTGCCAGCAGTTCCACAGGGAACGAGGAAAAACTGTTTTTT.

V usage is TRBV9 and J usage is TRBJ2-3; TRBD2 aligns across 8 bases. Trimming took 3 bases from V and 6 from J; bases not matched to a gene: 9. This CDR3 contains 15 residues. CDR1 is SGDLS, CDR2 YYNGEE, per germline. The CDR3 DNA is TGTGCCAGCAGCGCAGCTTCGACGGGGGGGGATACGCAGTATTTT. Translation gives CASSAASTGGDTQYF.

V usage is TRBV5-1 and J usage is TRBJ2-7; a possible D gene is TRBD1 (6 bases). The CDR3 runs to 14 residues. Germline CDR1 and CDR2: SGHRS and YFSETQ. Trimming took off 4 bases at V and 2 bases at J, with 13 bases between the two ends. DNA for the CDR3: TGCGCCAGCAGCAGGGGGACACCTCCCTACGAGCAGTACTTC. Translation gives CASSRGTPPYEQYF.

The genes are TRBV5-1 and TRBJ1-1; 7 positions match TRBD1. There are 13 residues in the CDR3. J was trimmed by 3 bases and V by 1 base; bases with no gene match: 0. Per the germline V gene, CDR1 is SGHRS and CDR2 is YFSETQ. CDR3 DNA sequence: TGCGCCAGCAGCTTGACAGGGGACACTGAAGCTTTCTTT. Its protein product is CASSLTGDTEAFF.

This chain connects TRBV11-3 to TRBJ1-2; no clear D. V gave up 1 base and J gave up 7 bases, with 16 bases separating them. The length of the CDR3 is 15 residues. CDR1 and CDR2 (germline): SGHNT, YENEEA. The CDR3 bases are TGTGCCAGCAGCTTAGGGCCAGGCCCCGCCGGTGGCTACACCTTC. This encodes CASSLGPGPAGGYTF.

This chain joins TRBV7-9 and TRBJ1-3, with 7 bases aligning to TRBD1. The CDR3 is 16 residues long. CDR1 is SEHNR and CDR2 is FQNEAQ in the germline V gene (reference sequence). V lost 4 bases, J lost 0 bases, and 6 bases stayed unmatched. The CDR3: CASSSLQGSSGNTIYF. CDR3 bases: TGTGCCAGCAGCTCCCTACAGGGGAGCTCTGGAAACACCATATATTTT.

The chain carries TRBV6-6 and TRBJ1-2, with TRBD1 matching 9 bases. The CDR3 has 14 amino acids. The germline V gene encodes CDR1 MNHNY and CDR2 SVGAGI (reference sequence). The ends lost 4 bases at V and 7 bases at J; junction bases unmatched: 7. CDR3 amino acids: CASSSTGGISGYTF. Here the CDR3 DNA reads TGTGCCAGCAGTTCCACAGGGGGCATAAGTGGCTACACCTTC.

The chain recombines TRBV7-8 with TRBJ2-2; D not resolved. The CDR3 extends over 17 amino acids. The germline V gene encodes CDR1 SGHVS and CDR2 FQNEAQ. Trimming stripped 5 bases from V and 0 bases from J, with 16 bases between. CDR3 region: CASSRRGFYANTGELFF. For the CDR3, the DNA is TGTGCCAGCAGCCGTCGAGGATTTTACGCGAACACCGGGGAGCTGTTTTTT.

The rearrangement joins TRBV9 to TRBJ2-3, with 10 bases aligning to TRBD2. The CDR3 has 14 residues. Per germline, CDR1 SGDLS and CDR2 YYNGEE. With V trimmed by 1 base and J by 5 bases, 1 base remained unmatched. The CDR3, as DNA: TGTGCCAGCAGCGTACTAGCGGGAGAAGATACGCAGTATTTT. Its translation: CASSVLAGEDTQYF.

V and J are TRBV29-1 and TRBJ2-5, with TRBD2 matching 8 bases. The end of the DNA fits TRBJ2-7 better, so the J call may be wrong. CDR1 and CDR2 (germline): SQVTM, ANQGSEA. This CDR3 has 13 residues. This CDR3 is CSVERSGRGEQYF. DNA of the CDR3: TGCAGCGTTGAAAGAAGCGGGAGAGGCGAGCAGTACTTC.

This rearrangement joins TRBV29-1 to TRBJ2-7, with D possibly matching TRBD2 (6 bases). V shed 6 bases and J shed 4 bases, with 19 bases lying between them. The CDR3 contains 14 residues. CDR1 is SQVTM and CDR2 is ANQGSEA in the germline V gene. CDR3 amino acids: CSVGREPPGYEQYF. As DNA, the CDR3 is TGCAGCGTGGGCCGGGAGCCCCCCGGGTACGAGCAGTACTTC.

V usage is TRBV5-1 and J usage is TRBJ2-3; 8 bases are shared with TRBD2. V was pared by 1 base and J by 4 bases, with 11 bases of the junction left unmatched. Germline V gene data show CDR1 as SGHRS and CDR2 as YFSETQ. CDR3 size: 17 residues. The chain's CDR3 is CASSLRSGGGPADTQYF. The CDR3 DNA follows: TGCGCCAGCAGCTTGAGATCCGGCGGGGGGCCAGCAGATACGCAGTATTTT. Full variable domain (missing parts from reference TRBV5-1 and TRBJ2-3): KAGVTQTPRYLIKTRGQQVTLSCSPISGHRSVSWYQQTPGQGLQFLFEYFSETQRNKGNFPGRFSGRQFSNSRSEMNVSTLELGDSALYLCASSLRSGGGPADTQYFGPGTRLTVL.

This CDR3 is CASSGRGWGGEKLFF. Written as DNA, the CDR3 is TGTGCCAGCAGCGGGAGAGGATGGGGAGGGGAAAAACTGTTTTTT. The chain employs TRBV5-6 and TRBJ1-4; D remains unclear. Germline-derived CDR1 and CDR2 are SGHDT and YYEEEE. V was pared by 4 bases and J by 8 bases, with 18 bases between. The CDR3 is 15 amino acids. Combining the CDR3 with reference TRBV5-6 and TRBJ1-4 gives the whole variable domain DAGVTQSPTHLIKTRGQQVTLRCSPKSGHDTVSWYQQALGQGPQFIFQYYEEEERQRGNFPDRFSGHQFPNYSSELNVNALLLGDSALYLCASSGRGWGGEKLFFGSGTQLSVL.

The V and J genes are TRBV15 and TRBJ1-1; possible D gene TRBD1, 5 bases. V lost 4 bases, J lost 1 base, and 16 bases lay in between. This CDR3 is 16 amino acids long. The germline V gene has CDR1 LNHNV and CDR2 YYDKDF (reference sequence). Written as DNA, the CDR3 is TGTGCCACCAGCACCCGACAGTGGTGGGAGAACACTGAAGCTTTCTTT. Its translation is CATSTRQWWENTEAFF. Full variable domain (rest looked up from reference TRBV15 and TRBJ1-1): DAMVIQNPRYQVTQFGKPVTLSCSQTLNHNVMYWYQQKSSQAPKLLFHYYDKDFNNEADTPDNFQSRRPNTSFCFLDIRSPGLGDTAMYLCATSTRQWWENTEAFFGQGTRLTVV.

The chain carries TRBV5-6 and TRBJ2-4; D perhaps matches TRBD2 (6 bases). Trimming stripped 3 bases from V and 7 bases from J, with 14 bases between. The CDR3 length is 14 residues. Germline loops: CDR1 SGHDT, CDR2 YYEEEE. The CDR3 DNA reads TGTGCCAGCAGCTCGGGACTCTTAGGGAACATTCAGTACTTC. This gives the protein CASSSGLLGNIQYF. Full variable domain (rest looked up from reference TRBV5-6 and TRBJ2-4): DAGVTQSPTHLIKTRGQQVTLRCSPKSGHDTVSWYQQALGQGPQFIFQYYEEEERQRGNFPDRFSGHQFPNYSSELNVNALLLGDSALYLCASSSGLLGNIQYFGAGTRLSVL.

This rearrangement joins TRBV19 to TRBJ2-1, with 9 bases aligning to TRBD2. Germline CDR1 and CDR2: LNHDA and SQIVND (reference sequence). Germline trimming cut 1 base from V and 9 bases from J; bases unmatched to any gene: 4. The length of the CDR3 is 14 residues. The CDR3 protein is CASSIAAGGTEQFF. The CDR3 coding sequence is TGTGCCAGTAGTATAGCAGCGGGAGGCACTGAGCAGTTCTTC.

A single count supports this clone. The chain carries TRBV30 and TRBJ2-1; 7 bases are a match to TRBD2. V lost 4 bases, J lost 0 bases, and 6 bases stayed unmatched. Germline CDR1 and CDR2: GTSNPN and SVGIG (reference sequence). This CDR3 region has 15 residues. The CDR3 DNA reads TGTGCCTGGACTAGCGGAACGAGCTCCTACAATGAGCAGTTCTTC. Protein sequence: CAWTSGTSSYNEQFF.

The table lists this clone with a count of one. The chain is built from TRBV5-1 and TRBJ1-2; 9 positions agree with TRBD1. The CDR3 has 16 amino acids. The germline gives CDR1 SGHRS, CDR2 YFSETQ. Unmatched junction bases numbered 13, after V lost 3 bases and J lost 7 bases. CDR3 sequence: CASSSTDRGSLSGYTF. The DNA of the CDR3 is TGCGCCAGCAGCTCAACCGACAGGGGGAGTCTCTCTGGCTACACCTTC.

This clone has a handful of counts. The CDR3 region is CASSLWGGVNSPLHF. CDR3 nucleotide sequence: TGTGCCAGCAGTTTATGGGGGGGTGTTAATTCACCCCTCCACTTT. The J gene is TRBJ1-6, the V gene TRBV27; D may be TRBD1 (5 bases). The germline V gene encodes CDR1 MNHEY and CDR2 SMNVEV (reference sequence). V was shortened by 1 base and J by 6 bases, with 10 bases between the two germline ends. This CDR3 spans 15 amino acids.

V usage is TRBV18 and J usage is TRBJ1-4, with 9 bases aligning to TRBD1. The germline V gene encodes CDR1 KGHSH and CDR2 LQKENI. The CDR3 runs 16 residues. With 4 bases clipped from V and 8 bases from J, the junction kept 11 bases outside the gene matches. The CDR3 DNA is TGTGCCAGCTCACACGACAGGGGGAGAGCGGACGAAAAACTGTTTTTT. Translated, it gives CASSHDRGRADEKLFF.

This clone was seen only a few times. The chain employs TRBV20-1 and TRBJ2-1, with D maybe TRBD2 (6 bases). From germline, CDR1 is DFQATT and CDR2 SNEGSKA (reference sequence). The CDR3 is 11 residues long. Trimming removed 5 bases at V and 10 bases at J, with 12 bases between. CDR3 residues: CSARERLEQFF. CDR3 sequence (DNA): TGCAGTGCTCGGGAGAGACTAGAGCAGTTCTTC.

V and J are TRBV29-1 and TRBJ1-2; possibly TRBD1 for D (6 bases). V lost 3 bases and J 8 bases, leaving 19 bases between the germline ends. The CDR3 runs to 14 residues. CDR1 SQVTM and CDR2 ANQGSEA come from the germline V gene. The CDR3 here is CSVDAQGNMYGYTF. CDR3 DNA sequence: TGCAGCGTTGATGCCCAGGGGAATATGTACGGCTACACCTTC.

This clone was detected only a few times. The chain recombines TRBV6-5 with TRBJ2-7; weak D call: TRBD1 (7 bases). This CDR3 is 12 amino acids long. The V and J ends lost 11 bases and 5 bases respectively, with 16 bases between them. CDR1 is MNHEY and CDR2 is SVGAGI in the germline V gene. The CDR3 region has the DNA TGTGCCGCAAGCAGGGGGGCCGACGAGCAGTACTTC. This codes for CAASRGADEQYF.